Following are 3 T cell receptor beta chains from one sample sequenced in a study of beta chain features in type 1 diabetes. Reverse transcribing all isolated RNA meant expressed TCRB transcripts were sequenced. TCRdb's copy holds only in-frame clones and misses some; the assay was immunoSEQ multiplex PCR. Counted here are hundreds of thousands of clones, roughly 16% occurring once; the ten biggest clones make up approximately 0.099%. Sequencing was carried out using naive CD4+ T cells from blood. The source is a young man in good health.

The rearrangement joins TRBV4-1 to TRBJ1-1; tentative D call: TRBD1 (5 bases). CDR3 length equals 15 residues. Germline CDR1 is MGHRA and CDR2 is YSYEKL. Trimming removed 0 bases from V and 1 base from J, with 9 bases in between. The CDR3 reads CASSQENRRNTEAFF. The CDR3 DNA follows: TGCGCCAGCAGCCAAGAGAACAGGAGGAACACTGAAGCTTTCTTT.

The genes are TRBV19 and TRBJ2-7; D unclear. CDR1 and CDR2 from the germline V gene are LNHDA and SQIVND (reference sequence). The V and J ends lost 3 bases and 3 bases respectively, with 6 bases between them. CDR3 size: 12 residues. The CDR3 bases are TGTGCCAGTAGTATCGCAGACTACGAGCAGTACTTC. This encodes CASSIADYEQYF.

This chain connects TRBV4-2 to TRBJ2-7; D might be TRBD2 (5 bases). CDR3 size: 14 residues. V shed 1 base and J shed 1 base, with 8 bases lying between them. Germline CDR1 reads LGHNA; CDR2 reads YNFKEQ. CDR3 sequence (DNA): TGTGCCAGCAGCCAAGGGAGCGGTTCCTACGAGCAGTACTTC. Residues: CASSQGSGSYEQYF.